This entry lists 10 T cell receptor beta chains sequenced from one sample in a study of blood T cells in healthy people across ages. A sample-barcoded 5' primer and a J-beta primer mix were used in a second PCR of roughly 7 to 12 cycles. TCRdb independently ran MiXCR on the 5' RACE reads; one entry per CDR3 protein. This sample has about 670,000 distinct CDR3 sequences, with around 41% found just once. Specimen: blood. Receptor source: a man older than 75 in good health.

This clonotype appeared a few times. The V and J genes are TRBV4-3 and TRBJ2-1; 14 bases map to TRBD2. This CDR3 contains 17 residues. Germline V gene data show CDR1 as LGHNA and CDR2 as YSLEER. The J segment lost 9 bases and the V segment lost 1 base, leaving 8 bases of the junction unmatched. CDR3 amino acids: CASSQVLSGTSGSEQFF. The CDR3 nucleotides read TGCGCCAGCAGCCAAGTTCTATCCGGGACTAGCGGGAGTGAGCAGTTCTTC.

The V gene is TRBV20-1, the J gene TRBJ1-1; 10 nucleotides match TRBD1. CDR1 and CDR2 (germline): DFQATT, SNEGSKA (reference sequence). This CDR3 contains 13 residues. V lost 6 bases, J lost 7 bases, and 8 bases stayed unmatched. The CDR3 DNA is TGCAGTGCGGTTAGACAGGGGGCAAGTGAAGCTTTCTTT. Translated, it gives CSAVRQGASEAFF.

The chain combines TRBV5-1 with TRBJ1-1; D is undetermined. The germline V gene encodes CDR1 SGHRS and CDR2 YFSETQ. This CDR3 region has 13 residues. Trimming shortened V by 4 bases and J by 3 bases, and 10 bases separated the two germline ends. CDR3 loop: CASSKGPDTEAFF. The CDR3 bases are TGCGCCAGCAGCAAGGGTCCGGACACTGAAGCTTTCTTT. Supplemented by reference TRBV5-1 and TRBJ1-1, the full variable domain reads KAGVTQTPRYLIKTRGQQVTLSCSPISGHRSVSWYQQTPGQGLQFLFEYFSETQRNKGNFPGRFSGRQFSNSRSEMNVSTLELGDSALYLCASSKGPDTEAFFGQGTRLTVV.

Of note for this clonotype: A much larger clone is a single base away; this may be a read error. This chain uses TRBV4-3 with TRBJ2-5; a possible D gene is TRBD2 (7 bases). CDR3 length: 17 residues. Germline CDR1 and CDR2: LGHNA and YSLEER. Here the CDR3 reads CASSQVGRGGGQEAQYF. CDR3 sequence (DNA): TGCGCCAGCAGCCAAGTAGGAAGGGGAGGGGGGCAAGAGGCCCAGTACTTC.

The chain combines TRBV7-2 with TRBJ1-1; tentative D call: TRBD1 (6 bases). CDR1 and CDR2 (germline): SGHTA, FQGNSA. V gave up 5 bases and J gave up 11 bases, with 15 bases separating them. CDR3 length: 12 residues. CDR3 region: CASSLYIGGAFF. DNA of the CDR3: TGTGCCAGCAGCCTATATATAGGGGGGGCTTTCTTT.

This clonotype was seen a few times. The CDR3 region is CASSQAGGWNTNTEAFF. CDR3 sequence (DNA): TGTGCCAGCAGCCAAGCGGGGGGGTGGAATACGAACACTGAAGCTTTCTTT. This chain joins TRBV14 and TRBJ1-1; D is perhaps TRBD1 (5 bases). Trimming pared 1 base from V and 1 base from J, leaving 16 bases between. CDR1 SGHDN and CDR2 FVKESK come from the germline V gene. The CDR3 runs 17 residues.

The chain carries TRBV2 and TRBJ2-1, with no clear D. The germline V gene has CDR1 SNHLY and CDR2 FYNNEI. This CDR3 contains 13 residues. Trimming took off 3 bases at V and 6 bases at J, with 9 bases between the two ends. The CDR3 coding sequence is TGTGCCAGCAGTGAGCCGGGTGGCAATGAGCAGTTCTTC. This gives the protein CASSEPGGNEQFF. The variable domain in full, with the rest retrieved from reference TRBV2 and TRBJ2-1, is EPEVTQTPSHQVTQMGQEVILRCVPISNHLYFYWYRQILGQKVEFLVSFYNNEISEKSEIFDDQFSVERPDGSNFTLKIRSTKLEDSAMYFCASSEPGGNEQFFGPGTRLTVL.

Here the CDR3 DNA reads TGTGCCAGCAGCCCCTCCCAGACTAGCGGGAGGGCCTATGAGCAGTTCTTC. Translating it yields CASSPSQTSGRAYEQFF. The chain has TRBV9 and TRBJ2-1; TRBD2 matches at 14 bases. With 4 bases clipped from V and 8 bases from J, the junction kept 11 bases outside the gene matches. This CDR3 spans 17 amino acids. Germline V gene lookup returns CDR1 SGDLS and CDR2 YYNGEE.

The rearrangement joins TRBV27 to TRBJ2-5; D gene ambiguous. V lost 8 bases, J lost 1 base, and 11 bases lay in between. This CDR3 contains 13 residues. CDR1 and CDR2 (germline): MNHEY, SMNVEV (reference sequence). CDR3 coding DNA: TGTGCCAGCGGTAGAAGGGTCCAAGAGACCCAGTACTTC. This encodes CASGRRVQETQYF.

As to this clonotype: One junction end does not reproduce the germline sequence, and a read error may be involved. The rearrangement uses TRBV6-6 and TRBJ2-1; D is tentatively TRBD1 or TRBD2 (5 bases each). This CDR3 region has 15 residues. Germline values: CDR1 MNHNY, CDR2 SVGAGI (reference sequence). The CDR3 region has the DNA TGTGCCAGCAACCCCAGGGACCGTACATACAATGAGCAGCTCTTC. Translated: CASNPRDRTYNEQLF.